Shown below are 25 T cell receptor beta chains from a single sample sequenced in a study of blood T cell repertoires in COVID-19. TCRdb's copy holds only in-frame clones and misses some; the assay was immunoSEQ multiplex PCR. The sample lists more than 85,000 clones, 81% occurring once. Material for sequencing was peripheral blood. Receptors were obtained from a man at least 80 years old with acute or convalescent COVID-19.

CDR3 region: CASSDVGPTNYNEQFF. The CDR3 DNA reads as TGTGCCAGCAGTGATGTTGGCCCTACTAATTACAATGAGCAGTTCTTC. V is TRBV25-1 and J is TRBJ2-1; no clear D gene. Germline V gene data show CDR1 as MGHDK and CDR2 as SYGVNS. The V end was cut by 3 bases, the J end by 4 bases, with 16 bases between. CDR3 length: 16 amino acids. Filled out from reference TRBV25-1 and TRBJ2-1, the complete variable domain reads EADIYQTPRYLVIGTGKKITLECSQTMGHDKMYWYQQDPGMELHLIHYSYGVNSTEKGDLSSESTVSRIRTEHFPLTLESARPSHTSQYLCASSDVGPTNYNEQFFGPGTRLTVL.

This clone is a singleton in its sample. V and J are TRBV20-1 and TRBJ1-5; perhaps TRBD1 as D (5 bases). Germline values: CDR1 DFQATT, CDR2 SNEGSKA (reference sequence). This CDR3 has 14 residues. V lost 3 bases, J lost 2 bases, and 11 bases lay in between. CDR3 protein: CSASERRGNQPQHF. The CDR3 DNA follows: TGCAGTGCTAGTGAGCGCAGGGGCAATCAGCCCCAGCATTTT.

V gene TRBV21-1 combines with J gene TRBJ2-4; TRBD1, the table's D call, was not compared with the DNA. TRBV21-1 is recorded as a pseudogene. CDR3 size: 12 residues. CDR3 amino acids: CASSNRGNIQYF. CDR3 coding DNA: TGTGCCAGCAGCAACAGGGGTAACATTCAGTACTTC.

This chain uses TRBV6-5 with TRBJ2-4, with D maybe TRBD1 (6 bases). Germline CDR1 is MNHEY and CDR2 is SVGAGI. The CDR3 loop spans 14 amino acids. Trimming took 4 bases from V and 1 from J, leaving 8 bases between them. The CDR3: CASSSQGAKNIQYF. The CDR3 nucleotides are TGTGCCAGCAGTTCACAGGGTGCCAAAAACATTCAGTACTTC.

J is TRBJ1-4 and V is TRBV7-9; no clear D. CDR3 length: 13 amino acids. Germline V gives CDR1 SEHNR, CDR2 FQNEAQ (reference sequence). V dropped 4 bases and J dropped 4 bases, with 7 bases sitting between them. CDR3 in DNA: TGTGCCAGCAGCTCCCTAAGTAATGAAAAACTGTTTTTT. It codes for CASSSLSNEKLFF.

The chain employs TRBV4-1 and TRBJ1-6; 7 nucleotides match TRBD1. V was pared by 1 base and J by 8 bases, with 8 bases of the junction left unmatched. The germline gives CDR1 MGHRA, CDR2 YSYEKL. This CDR3 has 16 amino acids. The CDR3 region has the DNA TGCGCCAGCAGCCAAGTCCCGGGACAGCCATATTCACCCCTCCACTTT. It codes for CASSQVPGQPYSPLHF.

The V call is TRBV6-5, the J call TRBJ2-7; possible D gene TRBD1, 6 bases. Germline V lookup: CDR1 MNHEY, CDR2 SVGAGI. Trimming removed 5 bases at V and 0 bases at J, with 14 bases between. The CDR3 has 15 residues. CDR3 region: CASSRDRQFSYEQYF. The CDR3, as DNA: TGTGCCAGCAGTCGCGACAGGCAATTCTCCTACGAGCAGTACTTC.

The J gene is TRBJ2-7, the V gene TRBV5-1; D is unclear. V was pared by 4 bases and J by 5 bases, with 19 bases between. Germline-derived CDR1 and CDR2 are SGHRS and YFSETQ. The length of the CDR3 is 15 residues. The CDR3 protein is CASSQLSSGRDEQYF. Here the CDR3 DNA reads TGCGCCAGCAGCCAACTCTCTTCGGGTCGGGACGAGCAGTACTTC. The full variable domain, rest sourced from reference TRBV5-1 and TRBJ2-7, is KAGVTQTPRYLIKTRGQQVTLSCSPISGHRSVSWYQQTPGQGLQFLFEYFSETQRNKGNFPGRFSGRQFSNSRSEMNVSTLELGDSALYLCASSQLSSGRDEQYFGPGTRLTVT.

The chain carries TRBV6-6 and TRBJ1-3; D gene uncertain. Trimming left V 6 bases short and J 2 bases short, with 8 bases between. Germline CDR1 MNHNY, CDR2 SVGAGI (reference sequence). The length of the CDR3 is 13 residues. CDR3 sequence: CASSTAAGNTIYF. For the CDR3, the DNA is TGTGCCAGCAGCACGGCGGCTGGAAACACCATATATTTT.

This chain connects TRBV12-5 to TRBJ2-3, with 10 bases fitting TRBD2. V shed 5 bases and J 3 bases; nucleotides not matched to a gene: 8. The germline V gene has CDR1 LGHNT and CDR2 FRNRAP. This CDR3 region has 16 residues. CDR3 region: CASGPQREGLTDTQYF. The CDR3 coding sequence is TGTGCTAGTGGTCCGCAGCGGGAGGGCCTGACAGATACGCAGTATTTT.

This chain links TRBV28 with TRBJ2-7; 8 bases are shared with TRBD2. This CDR3 region has 15 residues. Trimming at V came to 5 bases and at J to 4 bases, leaving 10 bases not matched to a gene. Germline CDR1 reads MDHEN; CDR2 reads SYDVKM. CDR3 coding DNA: TGTGCCAGCAGTCCCTCCGGCGGGGGGACTTACGAGCAGTACTTC. It translates to CASSPSGGGTYEQYF. The full variable domain, completed using reference TRBV28 and TRBJ2-7, is DVKVTQSSRYLVKRTGEKVFLECVQDMDHENMFWYRQDPGLGLRLIYFSYDVKMKEKGDIPEGYSVSREKKERFSLILESASTNQTSMYLCASSPSGGGTYEQYFGPGTRLTVT.

CDR3 protein: CASSQQLTGGNTGELFF. The CDR3 DNA follows: TGTGCCAGCTCACAACAACTGACAGGGGGGAACACCGGGGAGCTGTTTTTT. This chain joins TRBV18 and TRBJ2-2; TRBD1 aligns across 9 bases. Trimming took 4 bases from V and 1 from J; bases not matched to a gene: 7. Germline V gene lookup returns CDR1 KGHSH and CDR2 LQKENI. The CDR3 is made up of 17 amino acids.

The chain recombines TRBV6-6 with TRBJ2-7; the match to TRBD1 covers 7 bases. This CDR3 has 13 residues. V lost 8 bases and J lost 3; bases outside the gene matches: 7. Germline V gene data show CDR1 as MNHNY and CDR2 as SVGAGI (reference sequence). The CDR3 nucleotides are TGTGCCAGCGGTCCGGGACAGAACTACGAGCAGTACTTC. Translation: CASGPGQNYEQYF.

This clone was detected many times. The V call is TRBV30, the J call TRBJ2-1; D is unresolved. The CDR3 has 16 residues. Germline CDR1 GTSNPN, CDR2 SVGIG (reference sequence). V lost 2 bases to trimming and J lost 4 bases, with 18 bases between them. For the CDR3, the DNA is TGTGCCTGGAGTCCCCCTTCGGGTCCAAAATACAATGAGCAGTTCTTC. This gives the protein CAWSPPSGPKYNEQFF.

The chain joins TRBV5-1 to TRBJ2-3; the D is unclear. V lost 0 bases and J 1 base, leaving 3 bases between the germline ends. This CDR3 has 13 residues. Germline CDR1 reads SGHRS; CDR2 reads YFSETQ. CDR3 in DNA: TGCGCCAGCAGCTTGGTCGGCACAGATACGCAGTATTTT. It encodes CASSLVGTDTQYF.

V is TRBV4-1 and J is TRBJ2-1; 9 nucleotides match TRBD2. The CDR3 contains 16 residues. The germline V gene has CDR1 MGHRA and CDR2 YSYEKL. J gave up 6 bases and V 4 bases, and 10 bases lay outside the gene matches. The CDR3 sequence: CASSRPGTSTSNEQFF. The CDR3, as DNA: TGCGCCAGCAGCCGTCCAGGGACTAGCACCTCCAATGAGCAGTTCTTC.

The CDR3 region has the DNA TGCGCCAGCAGCCAAGGGACAGAAGGGATCAACCTGCAGTATTTT. Translating it yields CASSQGTEGINLQYF. The chain combines TRBV4-1 with TRBJ2-3; TRBD1 might be the D (6 bases). CDR3 length equals 15 residues. Trimming cost V 1 base and J 11 bases, with 19 bases left between them. CDR1 and CDR2 from the germline V gene are MGHRA and YSYEKL.

The J gene is TRBJ1-4, the V gene TRBV6-2 or TRBV6-3; D not certain. This CDR3 is 13 amino acids long. CDR1 and CDR2 from the germline V gene are MNHEY and SVGEGT. Trimming cost V 4 bases and J 8 bases, with 11 bases left between them. CDR3 residues: CASSWRWMEKLFF. The CDR3 region has the DNA TGTGCCAGCAGTTGGAGGTGGATGGAAAAACTGTTTTTT.

V usage is TRBV19 and J usage is TRBJ2-6, with 7 bases aligning to TRBD1. CDR1 and CDR2 from the germline V gene are LNHDA and SQIVND (reference sequence). The CDR3 runs 17 residues. Trimming cost V 3 bases and J 0 bases; bases outside gene matches: 5. This CDR3 reads CASSMVGQVSGANVLTF. The CDR3 DNA reads TGTGCCAGTAGTATGGTAGGACAGGTCTCTGGGGCCAACGTCCTGACTTTC.

The chain employs TRBV7-9 and TRBJ1-6, with 9 positions matching TRBD1. V dropped 2 bases and J dropped 7; count of bases not matched to a gene: 9. CDR1 SEHNR and CDR2 FQNEAQ come from the germline V gene (reference sequence). The CDR3 is 17 amino acids. DNA of the CDR3: TGTGCCAGCAGCTTAAAGAGTACAGGGGGCAGGAATTCACCCCTCCACTTT. Its protein is CASSLKSTGGRNSPLHF.

The chain couples TRBV30 to TRBJ2-2; possible D gene TRBD1, 7 bases. CDR3 length: 15 residues. The germline V and J ends were trimmed by 0 bases and 6 bases, with 14 bases remaining between them. CDR1 is GTSNPN and CDR2 is SVGIG in the germline V gene (reference sequence). The CDR3 nucleotides are TGTGCCTGGAGTGTACTCGACAGGGAGGCCGGGGAGCTGTTTTTT. As protein: CAWSVLDREAGELFF.

This chain joins TRBV6-2 or TRBV6-3 and TRBJ2-7, with TRBD2 matching over 9 bases. CDR1 MNHEY and CDR2 SVGEGT come from the germline V gene. The CDR3 extends over 15 amino acids. J lost 0 bases, V lost 4 bases, and 4 bases had no gene match. The DNA for the CDR3 is TGTGCCAGCAGTTTCCCTAGCGGGATCTCCTACGAGCAGTACTTC. As protein: CASSFPSGISYEQYF.

The chain recombines TRBV2 with TRBJ2-7; 7 bases line up with TRBD2. The CDR3 contains 14 residues. Germline values: CDR1 SNHLY, CDR2 FYNNEI. Unmatched junction bases numbered 9, after V lost 5 bases and J lost 5 bases. The CDR3 region has the DNA TGTGCCAGCAGTCGACTCGCGGGGGACGACGAGCAGTACTTC. It codes for CASSRLAGDDEQYF. The variable domain in full, completed from reference TRBV2 and TRBJ2-7, reads EPEVTQTPSHQVTQMGQEVILRCVPISNHLYFYWYRQILGQKVEFLVSFYNNEISEKSEIFDDQFSVERPDGSNFTLKIRSTKLEDSAMYFCASSRLAGDDEQYFGPGTRLTVT.

The V gene is TRBV6-5, the J gene TRBJ2-1; a weak D match, TRBD2 (6 bases). The germline gives CDR1 MNHEY, CDR2 SVGAGI. V was cut by 2 bases and J by 6 bases, with 14 bases left in between. The CDR3 runs to 15 residues. In nucleotides, the CDR3 is TGTGCCAGCAGTTACGGAGGGACTGGACTCAATGAGCAGTTCTTC. Amino acids: CASSYGGTGLNEQFF.

This chain joins TRBV29-1 and TRBJ2-3; 8 nucleotides agree with TRBD2. Trimming took 3 bases from V and 2 from J; bases not matched to a gene: 7. Looked up from germline, CDR1 is SQVTM and CDR2 is ANQGSEA. The CDR3 is made up of 15 amino acids. The CDR3 is CSVDRVGRATDTQYF. CDR3 DNA sequence: TGCAGCGTTGATCGCGTCGGGAGGGCCACAGATACGCAGTATTTT.